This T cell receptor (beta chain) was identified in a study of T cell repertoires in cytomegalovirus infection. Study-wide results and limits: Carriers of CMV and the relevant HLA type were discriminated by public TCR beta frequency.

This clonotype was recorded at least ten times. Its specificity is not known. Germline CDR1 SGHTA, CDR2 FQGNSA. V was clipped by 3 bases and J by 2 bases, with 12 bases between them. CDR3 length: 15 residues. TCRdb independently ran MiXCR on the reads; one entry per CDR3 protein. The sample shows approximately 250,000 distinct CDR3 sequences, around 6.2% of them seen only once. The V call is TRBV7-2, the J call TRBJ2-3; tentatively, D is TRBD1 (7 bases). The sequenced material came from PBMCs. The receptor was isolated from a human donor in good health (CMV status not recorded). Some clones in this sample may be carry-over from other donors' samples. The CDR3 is CASSFRRGLTDTQYF. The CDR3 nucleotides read TGTGCCAGCAGCTTTAGGAGGGGGCTCACAGATACGCAGTATTTT. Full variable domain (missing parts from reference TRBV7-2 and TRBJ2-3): GAGVSQSPSNKVTEKGKDVELRCDPISGHTALYWYRQSLGQGLEFLIYFQGNSAPDKSGLPSDRFSAERTGGSVSTLTIQRTQQEDSAVYLCASSFRRGLTDTQYFGPGTRLTVL.